This T cell receptor (beta chain) was recovered during a study of persistence of HIV-infected CD4 T cells. Study-wide context: Median time on suppressive ART was 8 to 9 years. Study-wide points: Antigen-responding cells were enriched for degenerate expanded CDR3beta sequences.

Sequencing used immunoSEQ version 4 in survey mode. Template was genomic DNA at 10 ng/uL, with up to about 1 ug used per sample. TCRdb's copy holds only in-frame clones and misses some; the assay was immunoSEQ multiplex PCR. This sample has 25,000 to 35,000 clones, with roughly 70% found just once. The stimulus was an HIV-1 Gag 15-mer peptide pool, about 1 ug/peptide/mL. CD4+ T cells upregulating both CD40 ligand and CD69 were sorted as responding cells. The CDR3 is 13 amino acids. Germline assignment: CDR1 SGHVS and CDR2 FQNEAQ. V lost 5 bases to trimming and J lost 4 bases, with 12 bases between them. Turning to this clone: Its antigen remains unidentified.

The V call is TRBV7-8, the J call TRBJ2-7; possible D gene TRBD1, 6 bases. The origin of this receptor is an adult man with HIV who was CMV-seropositive. The source material was CD4+ T cells sorted from PBMCs after approximately 19-hour stimulation, sampled from a patient who received antiretroviral therapy. The CDR3 spells CASSRGKIYEQYF. The CDR3 DNA reads TGTGCCAGCAGCAGGGGGAAAATATACGAGCAGTACTTC.